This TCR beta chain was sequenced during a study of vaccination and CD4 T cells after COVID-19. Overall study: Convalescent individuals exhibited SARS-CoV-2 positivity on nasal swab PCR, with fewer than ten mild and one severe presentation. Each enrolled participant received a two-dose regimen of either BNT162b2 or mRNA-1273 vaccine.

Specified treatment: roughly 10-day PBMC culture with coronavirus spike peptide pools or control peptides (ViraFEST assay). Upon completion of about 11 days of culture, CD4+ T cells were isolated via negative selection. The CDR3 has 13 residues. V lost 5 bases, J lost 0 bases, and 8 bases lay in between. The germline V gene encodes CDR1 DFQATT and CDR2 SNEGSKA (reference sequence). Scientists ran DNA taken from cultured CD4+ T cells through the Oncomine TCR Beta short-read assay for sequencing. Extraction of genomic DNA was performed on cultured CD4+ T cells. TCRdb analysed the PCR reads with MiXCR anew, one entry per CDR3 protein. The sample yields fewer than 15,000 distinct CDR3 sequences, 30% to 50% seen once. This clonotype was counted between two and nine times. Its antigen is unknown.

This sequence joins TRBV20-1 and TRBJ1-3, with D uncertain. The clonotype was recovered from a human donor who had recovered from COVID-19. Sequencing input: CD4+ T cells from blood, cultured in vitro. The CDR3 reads CSAGSISGNTIYF. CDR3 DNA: TGCAGTGCTGGGTCCATCTCTGGAAACACCATATATTTT.